The source of this TCR beta chain is a study of STAT3 mutations in large granular lymphocyte leukemia. About the research overall: Canonical activating STAT3 mutations were detected in roughly half of the longitudinally sequenced T-LGLL patients.

V gave up 1 base and J gave up 0 bases, with 10 bases separating them. The CDR3 length is 17 residues. CDR1 and CDR2 (germline): SGHTA, FQGTGA. As for this clone: Its antigen is still unknown.

Each sample's TCRbeta library yielded on average roughly 41,000 productive templates. This table comes from immunoSEQ multiplex PCR, and its TCRdb copy is limited to in-frame clones, with some not included. The sample has some 30,000 clones; approximately 86% are singletons. General observations from the study: Clonal expansion was inferred from other time points because no sample existed at each clone's first appearance. Every T-cell large granular lymphocyte leukemia patient had at least one immunodominant TCR beta clonotype.

This sequence was found in a man between 60 and 70 years old with T-cell large granular lymphocyte leukemia. Some clones in this sample may be carry-over from other donors' samples. Input material: peripheral blood mononuclear cells. The rearrangement links TRBV7-3 to TRBJ2-6, with D uncertain. DNA of the CDR3: TGTGCCAGCAGCTTAAGGCCTAGAACCTCTGGGGCCAACGTCCTGACTTTC. This sequence encodes CASSLRPRTSGANVLTF.